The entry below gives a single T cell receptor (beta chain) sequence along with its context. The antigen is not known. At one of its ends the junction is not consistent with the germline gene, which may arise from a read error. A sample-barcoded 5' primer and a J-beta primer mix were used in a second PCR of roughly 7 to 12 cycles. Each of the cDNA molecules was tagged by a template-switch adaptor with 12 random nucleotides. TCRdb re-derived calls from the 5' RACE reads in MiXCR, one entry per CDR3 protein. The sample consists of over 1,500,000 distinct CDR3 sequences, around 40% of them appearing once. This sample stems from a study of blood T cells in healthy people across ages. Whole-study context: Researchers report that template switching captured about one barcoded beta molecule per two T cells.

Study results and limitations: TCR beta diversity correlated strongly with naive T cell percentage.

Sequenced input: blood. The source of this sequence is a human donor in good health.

The CDR3 nucleotides are TGTACCAGTAGTGGTGCGGACATTCCCTACGAGCAGTACTTC. This translates into CTSSGADIPYEQYF. This chain connects TRBV19 to TRBJ2-7; possible D gene TRBD1, 5 bases. In germline, CDR1 is LNHDA, CDR2 SQIVND (reference sequence). This CDR3 is 14 amino acids long.